The entry that follows covers one T cell receptor beta chain sequence. The source of the sample is a study of shared clonotypes between healthy human individuals. On the study more broadly: Every donor yielded three CD4 naive, three CD4 memory, two CD8 naive and one CD8 memory plate.

CDR1 and CDR2 from the germline V gene are MNHEY and SVGAGI. This CDR3 region has 14 residues. V was pared by 0 bases and J by 8 bases, with 13 bases between. Naive CD8 cells comprised CD45RO-negative, CCR7-positively selected cells, excluding terminally differentiated effector memory CD45RA+ cells. Replicate PCRs for sorted subsets used roughly 200 ng DNA; this equaled 25,000 to 30,000 T cell genomes. Repertoires were generated with immunoSEQ multiplex PCR, while TCRdb's copy carries only in-frame clones and drops some. The table lists about 700,000 clones, about 92% of them singletons. The clonotype originates from a young man in good health. The sequencing input was naive CD8+ T cells sorted from blood. The chain employs TRBV6-5 and TRBJ1-2; D gene uncertain. The CDR3 sequence: CASSYSVAGRGYTF. The CDR3 DNA is TGTGCCAGCAGTTACTCCGTGGCAGGTAGAGGCTACACCTTC.